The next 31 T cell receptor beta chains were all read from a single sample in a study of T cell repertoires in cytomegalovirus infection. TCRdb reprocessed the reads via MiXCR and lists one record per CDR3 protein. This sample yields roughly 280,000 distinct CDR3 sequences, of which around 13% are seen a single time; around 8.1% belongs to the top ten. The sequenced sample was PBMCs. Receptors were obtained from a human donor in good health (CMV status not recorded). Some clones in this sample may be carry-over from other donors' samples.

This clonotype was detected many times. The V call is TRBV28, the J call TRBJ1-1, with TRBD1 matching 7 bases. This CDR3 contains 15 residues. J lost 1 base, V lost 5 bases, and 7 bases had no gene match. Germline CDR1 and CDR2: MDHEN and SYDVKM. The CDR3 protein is CASSLGQAWNTEAFF. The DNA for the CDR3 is TGTGCCAGCAGTCTTGGACAGGCCTGGAACACTGAAGCTTTCTTT.

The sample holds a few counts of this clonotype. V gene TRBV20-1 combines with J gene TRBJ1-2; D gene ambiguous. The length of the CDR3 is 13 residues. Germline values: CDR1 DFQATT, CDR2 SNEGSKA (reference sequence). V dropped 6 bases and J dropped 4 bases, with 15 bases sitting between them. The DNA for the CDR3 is TGCAGTGCCCCACCCCCACCCGGCTATGGCTACACCTTC. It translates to CSAPPPPGYGYTF.

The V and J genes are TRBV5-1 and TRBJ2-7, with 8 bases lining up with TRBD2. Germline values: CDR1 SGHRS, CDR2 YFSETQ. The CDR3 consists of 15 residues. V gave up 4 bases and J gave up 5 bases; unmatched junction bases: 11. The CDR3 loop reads CASSARAGERNEQYF. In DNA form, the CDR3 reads TGCGCCAGCAGCGCCCGAGCGGGAGAGAGGAACGAGCAGTACTTC.

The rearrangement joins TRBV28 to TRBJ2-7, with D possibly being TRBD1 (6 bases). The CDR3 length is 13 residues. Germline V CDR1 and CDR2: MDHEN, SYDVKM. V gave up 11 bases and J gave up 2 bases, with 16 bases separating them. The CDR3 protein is CASNSGGTYEQYF. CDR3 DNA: TGTGCCTCCAACTCTGGGGGCACCTACGAGCAGTACTTC.

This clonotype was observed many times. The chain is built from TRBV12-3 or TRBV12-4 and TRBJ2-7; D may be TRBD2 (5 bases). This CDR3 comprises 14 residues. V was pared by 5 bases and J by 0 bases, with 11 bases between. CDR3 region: CASSNQADSYEQYF. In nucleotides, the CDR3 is TGTGCCAGCAGTAATCAAGCGGACTCCTACGAGCAGTACTTC.

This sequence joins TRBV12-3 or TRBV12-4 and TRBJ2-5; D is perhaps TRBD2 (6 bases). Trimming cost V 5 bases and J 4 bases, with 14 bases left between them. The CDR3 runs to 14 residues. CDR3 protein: CASSARAGRETQYF. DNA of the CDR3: TGTGCCAGCAGTGCCAGAGCGGGTCGAGAGACCCAGTACTTC.

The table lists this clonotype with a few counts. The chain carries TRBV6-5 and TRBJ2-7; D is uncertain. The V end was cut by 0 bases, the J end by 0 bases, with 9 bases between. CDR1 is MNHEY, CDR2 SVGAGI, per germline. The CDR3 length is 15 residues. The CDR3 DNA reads TGTGCCAGCAGTTACTCGAGGTCCAGCTCCTACGAGCAGTACTTC. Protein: CASSYSRSSSYEQYF.

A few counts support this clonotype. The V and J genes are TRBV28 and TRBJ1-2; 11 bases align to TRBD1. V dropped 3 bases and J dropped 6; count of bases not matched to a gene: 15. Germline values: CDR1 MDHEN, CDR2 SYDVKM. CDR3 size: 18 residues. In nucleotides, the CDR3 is TGTGCCAGCAGTTTGGTGATAGGACAGGGGGCTGATAGGAATGGCTACACCTTC. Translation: CASSLVIGQGADRNGYTF.

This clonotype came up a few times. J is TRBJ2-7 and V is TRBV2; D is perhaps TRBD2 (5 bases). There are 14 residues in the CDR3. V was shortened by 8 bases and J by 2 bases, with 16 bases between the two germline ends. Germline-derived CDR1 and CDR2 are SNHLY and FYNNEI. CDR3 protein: CASFSVGSPYEQYF. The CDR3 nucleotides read TGTGCCAGCTTTTCTGTGGGGAGCCCCTACGAGCAGTACTTC.

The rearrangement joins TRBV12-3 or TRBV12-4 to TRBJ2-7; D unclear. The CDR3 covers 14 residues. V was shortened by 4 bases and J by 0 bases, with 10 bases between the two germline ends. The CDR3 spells CASSSHTSSYEQYF. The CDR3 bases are TGTGCCAGCAGTTCCCATACCAGCTCCTACGAGCAGTACTTC.

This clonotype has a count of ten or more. CDR3 protein: CASRYPGQGNTIYF. In nucleotides, the CDR3 is TGTGCCAGCAGATACCCGGGACAGGGAAACACCATATATTTT. This chain links TRBV7-2 with TRBJ1-3; 7 positions match TRBD1. Trimming removed 6 bases from V and 4 bases from J; junction bases left unmatched: 6. The CDR3 spans 14 residues. Per germline, CDR1 SGHTA and CDR2 FQGNSA.

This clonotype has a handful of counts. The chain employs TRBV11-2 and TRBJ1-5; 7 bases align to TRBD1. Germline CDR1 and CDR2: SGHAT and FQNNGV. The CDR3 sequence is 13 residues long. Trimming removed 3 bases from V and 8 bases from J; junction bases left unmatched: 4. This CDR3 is CASSLTGFEPQHF. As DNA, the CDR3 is TGTGCCAGCAGCTTGACAGGGTTTGAGCCCCAGCATTTT. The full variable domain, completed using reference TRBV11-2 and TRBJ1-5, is EAGVAQSPRYKIIEKRQSVAFWCNPISGHATLYWYQQILGQGPKLLIQFQNNGVVDDSQLPKDRFSAERLKGVDSTLKIQPAKLEDSAVYLCASSLTGFEPQHFGDGTRLSIL.

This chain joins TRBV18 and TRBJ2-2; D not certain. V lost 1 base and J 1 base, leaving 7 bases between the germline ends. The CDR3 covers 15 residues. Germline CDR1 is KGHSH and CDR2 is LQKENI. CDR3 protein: CASSPQYVNTGELFF. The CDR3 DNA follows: TGTGCCAGCTCACCACAGTATGTGAACACCGGGGAGCTGTTTTTT.

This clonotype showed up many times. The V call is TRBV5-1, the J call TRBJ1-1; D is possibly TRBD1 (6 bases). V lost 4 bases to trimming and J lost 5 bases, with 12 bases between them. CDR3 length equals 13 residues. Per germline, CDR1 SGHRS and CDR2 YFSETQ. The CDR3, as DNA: TGCGCCAGCAGCATAATCAGGGGAACTGAAGCTTTCTTT. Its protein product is CASSIIRGTEAFF.

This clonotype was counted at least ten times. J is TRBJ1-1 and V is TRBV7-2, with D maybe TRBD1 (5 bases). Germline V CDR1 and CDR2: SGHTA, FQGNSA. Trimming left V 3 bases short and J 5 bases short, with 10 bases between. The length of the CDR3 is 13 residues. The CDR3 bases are TGTGCCAGCAGCTTCAAGGGGCGGACTGAAGCTTTCTTT. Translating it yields CASSFKGRTEAFF.

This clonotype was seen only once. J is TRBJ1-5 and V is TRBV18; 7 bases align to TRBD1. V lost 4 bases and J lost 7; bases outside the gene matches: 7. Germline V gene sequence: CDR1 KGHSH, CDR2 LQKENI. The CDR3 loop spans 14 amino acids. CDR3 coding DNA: TGTGCCAGCTCACTTAGACAGGGAGAACAGCCCCAGCATTTT. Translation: CASSLRQGEQPQHF.

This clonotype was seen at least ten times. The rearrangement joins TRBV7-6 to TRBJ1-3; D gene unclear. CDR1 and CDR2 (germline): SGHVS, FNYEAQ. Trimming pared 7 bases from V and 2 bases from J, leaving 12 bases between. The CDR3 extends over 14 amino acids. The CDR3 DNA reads TGTGCCAGCAAGCTCCGGACGGCTGGAAACACCATATATTTT. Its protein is CASKLRTAGNTIYF.

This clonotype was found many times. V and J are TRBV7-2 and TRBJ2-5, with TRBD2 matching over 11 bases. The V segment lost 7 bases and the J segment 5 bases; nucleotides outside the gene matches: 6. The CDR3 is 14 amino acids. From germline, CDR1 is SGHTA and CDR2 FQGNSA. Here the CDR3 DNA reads TGTGCCAGCAAGGTGACTAGCGGGGTGGAGACCCAGTACTTC. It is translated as CASKVTSGVETQYF.

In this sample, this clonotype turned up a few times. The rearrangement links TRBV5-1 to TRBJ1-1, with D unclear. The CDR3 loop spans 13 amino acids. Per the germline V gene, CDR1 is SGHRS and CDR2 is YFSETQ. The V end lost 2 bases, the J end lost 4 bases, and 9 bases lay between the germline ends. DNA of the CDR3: TGCGCCAGCAGCTTACCGTCCGGCACTGAAGCTTTCTTT. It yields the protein CASSLPSGTEAFF.

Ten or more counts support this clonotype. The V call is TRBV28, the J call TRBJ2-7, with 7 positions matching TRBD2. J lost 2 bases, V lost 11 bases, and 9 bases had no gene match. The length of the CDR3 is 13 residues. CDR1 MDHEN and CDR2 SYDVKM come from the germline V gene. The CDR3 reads CAVRAGATYEQYF. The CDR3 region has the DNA TGTGCCGTCCGTGCGGGAGCAACCTACGAGCAGTACTTC.

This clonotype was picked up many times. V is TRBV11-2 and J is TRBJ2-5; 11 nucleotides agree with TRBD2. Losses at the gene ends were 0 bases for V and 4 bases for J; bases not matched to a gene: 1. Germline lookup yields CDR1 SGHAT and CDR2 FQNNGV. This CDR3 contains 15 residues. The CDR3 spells CASSLELAGAETQYF. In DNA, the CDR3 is TGTGCCAGCAGCTTAGAACTAGCGGGAGCAGAGACCCAGTACTTC.

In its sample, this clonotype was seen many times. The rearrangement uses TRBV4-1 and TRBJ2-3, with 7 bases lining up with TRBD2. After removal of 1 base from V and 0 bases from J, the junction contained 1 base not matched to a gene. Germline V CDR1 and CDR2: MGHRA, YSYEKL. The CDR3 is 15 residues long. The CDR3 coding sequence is TGCGCCAGCAGCCAAGGTAGCGGGAGCACAGATACGCAGTATTTT. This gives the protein CASSQGSGSTDTQYF.

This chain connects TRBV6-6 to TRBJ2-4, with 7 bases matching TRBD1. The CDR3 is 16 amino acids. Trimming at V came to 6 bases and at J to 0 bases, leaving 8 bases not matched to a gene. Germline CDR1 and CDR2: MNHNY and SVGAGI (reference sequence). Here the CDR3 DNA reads TGTGCCAGCAGCCCACAGGGGTCCCTAGCCAAAAACATTCAGTACTTC. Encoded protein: CASSPQGSLAKNIQYF.

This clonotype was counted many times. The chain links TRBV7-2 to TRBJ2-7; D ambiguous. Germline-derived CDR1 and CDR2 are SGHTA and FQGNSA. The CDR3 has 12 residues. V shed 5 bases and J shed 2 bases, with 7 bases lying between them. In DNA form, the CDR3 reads TGTGCCAGCAGCACCACAACCTACGAGCAGTACTTC. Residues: CASSTTTYEQYF. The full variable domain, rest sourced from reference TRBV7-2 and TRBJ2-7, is GAGVSQSPSNKVTEKGKDVELRCDPISGHTALYWYRQSLGQGLEFLIYFQGNSAPDKSGLPSDRFSAERTGGSVSTLTIQRTQQEDSAVYLCASSTTTYEQYFGPGTRLTVT.

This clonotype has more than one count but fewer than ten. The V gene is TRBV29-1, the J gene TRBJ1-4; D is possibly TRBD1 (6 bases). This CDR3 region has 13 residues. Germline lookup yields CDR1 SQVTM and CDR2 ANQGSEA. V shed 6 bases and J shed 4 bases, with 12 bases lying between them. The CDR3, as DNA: TGCAGCGTCTTTGACAGGTTTAATGAAAAACTGTTTTTT. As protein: CSVFDRFNEKLFF.

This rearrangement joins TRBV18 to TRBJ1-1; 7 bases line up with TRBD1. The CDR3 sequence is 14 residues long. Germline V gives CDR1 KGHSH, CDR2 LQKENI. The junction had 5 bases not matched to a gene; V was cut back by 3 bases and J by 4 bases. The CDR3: CASSPTGVRTEAFF. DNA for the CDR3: TGTGCCAGCTCACCTACAGGGGTCCGCACTGAAGCTTTCTTT. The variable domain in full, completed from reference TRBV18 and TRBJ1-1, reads NAGVMQNPRHLVRRRGQEARLRCSPMKGHSHVYWYRQLPEEGLKFMVYLQKENIIDESGMPKERFSAEFPKEGPSILRIQQVVRGDSAAYFCASSPTGVRTEAFFGQGTRLTVV.

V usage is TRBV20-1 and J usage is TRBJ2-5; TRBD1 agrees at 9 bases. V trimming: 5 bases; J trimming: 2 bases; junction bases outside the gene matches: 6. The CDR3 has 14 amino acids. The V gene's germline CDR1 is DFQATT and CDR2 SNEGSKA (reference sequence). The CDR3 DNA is TGCAGTGCTCCGACAGGGGGGCAGCAAGAGACCCAGTACTTC. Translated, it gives CSAPTGGQQETQYF.

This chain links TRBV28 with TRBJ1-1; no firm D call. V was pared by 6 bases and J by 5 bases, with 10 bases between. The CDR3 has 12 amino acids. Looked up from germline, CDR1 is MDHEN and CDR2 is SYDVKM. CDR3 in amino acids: CASRRGRTEAFF. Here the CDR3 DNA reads TGTGCCAGCAGAAGAGGCAGGACTGAAGCTTTCTTT.

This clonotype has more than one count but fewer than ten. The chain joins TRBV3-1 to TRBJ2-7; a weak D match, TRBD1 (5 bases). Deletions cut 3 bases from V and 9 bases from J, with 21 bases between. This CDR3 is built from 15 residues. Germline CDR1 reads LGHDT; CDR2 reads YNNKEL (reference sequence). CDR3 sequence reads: CASSHGQGAGLAQYF. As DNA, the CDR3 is TGTGCCAGCAGCCACGGACAAGGGGCTGGGTTGGCGCAGTACTTC.

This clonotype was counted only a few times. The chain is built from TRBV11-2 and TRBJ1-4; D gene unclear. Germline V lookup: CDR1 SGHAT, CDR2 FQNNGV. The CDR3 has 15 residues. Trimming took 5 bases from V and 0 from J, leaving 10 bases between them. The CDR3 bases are TGTGCCAGCAGCCCTCGGGCTGCAACTAATGAAAAACTGTTTTTT. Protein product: CASSPRAATNEKLFF. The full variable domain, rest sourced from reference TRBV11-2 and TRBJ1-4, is EAGVAQSPRYKIIEKRQSVAFWCNPISGHATLYWYQQILGQGPKLLIQFQNNGVVDDSQLPKDRFSAERLKGVDSTLKIQPAKLEDSAVYLCASSPRAATNEKLFFGSGTQLSVL.

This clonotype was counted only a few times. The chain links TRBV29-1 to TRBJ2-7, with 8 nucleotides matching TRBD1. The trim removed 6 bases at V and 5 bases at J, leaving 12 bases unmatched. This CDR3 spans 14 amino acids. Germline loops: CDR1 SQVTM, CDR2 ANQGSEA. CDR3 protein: CSVDLGQGVHEQYF. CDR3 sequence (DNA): TGCAGCGTGGACCTAGGACAGGGAGTCCACGAGCAGTACTTC.